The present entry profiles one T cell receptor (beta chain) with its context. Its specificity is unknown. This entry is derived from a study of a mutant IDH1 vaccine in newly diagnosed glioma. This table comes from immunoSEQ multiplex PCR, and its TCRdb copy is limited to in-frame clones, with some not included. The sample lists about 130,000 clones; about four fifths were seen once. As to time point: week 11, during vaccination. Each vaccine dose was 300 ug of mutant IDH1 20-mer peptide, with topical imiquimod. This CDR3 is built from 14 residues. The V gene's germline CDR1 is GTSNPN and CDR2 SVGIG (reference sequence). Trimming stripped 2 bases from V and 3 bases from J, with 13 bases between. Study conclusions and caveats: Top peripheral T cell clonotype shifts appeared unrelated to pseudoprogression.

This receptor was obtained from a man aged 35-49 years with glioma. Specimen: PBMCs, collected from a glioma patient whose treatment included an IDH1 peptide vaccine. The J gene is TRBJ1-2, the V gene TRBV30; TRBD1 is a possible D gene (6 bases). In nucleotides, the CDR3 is TGTGCCTGGAGTACGTACGGGGGCGACTATGGCTACACCTTC. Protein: CAWSTYGGDYGYTF.